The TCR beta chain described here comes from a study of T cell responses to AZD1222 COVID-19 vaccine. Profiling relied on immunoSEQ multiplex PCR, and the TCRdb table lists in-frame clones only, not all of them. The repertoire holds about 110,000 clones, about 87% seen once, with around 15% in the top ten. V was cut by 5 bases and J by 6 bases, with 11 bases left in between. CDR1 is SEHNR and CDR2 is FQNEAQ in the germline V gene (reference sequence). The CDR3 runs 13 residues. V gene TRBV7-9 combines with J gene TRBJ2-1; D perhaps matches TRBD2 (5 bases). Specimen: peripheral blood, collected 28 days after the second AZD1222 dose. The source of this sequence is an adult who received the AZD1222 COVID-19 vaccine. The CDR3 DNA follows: TGTGCCAGCAGCACAGCGGACGGCAATGAGCAGTTCTTC. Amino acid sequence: CASSTADGNEQFF. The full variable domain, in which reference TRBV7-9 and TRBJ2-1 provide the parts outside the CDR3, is DTGVSQNPRHKITKRGQNVTFRCDPISEHNRLYWYRQTLGQGPEFLTYFQNEAQLEKSRLLSDRFSAERPKGSFSTLEIQRTEQGDSAMYLCASSTADGNEQFFGPGTRLTVL.